A selection of T cell receptor beta chains follows, all from one sample in a study of cytomegalovirus exposure and HLA in healthy donors. Some clones are missing from TCRdb's copy, which holds only in-frame ones; the method was immunoSEQ multiplex PCR. The sample has under 200,000 clones, around 79% seen once; the top ten hold approximately 0.69%. The sequenced material came from PBMCs. These receptors were obtained from a woman aged 35 to 49 in good health and CMV-seronegative. The CDR3 runs from the conserved cysteine through the conserved F or W. A D gene is named only where the DNA matches it firmly. A row's size may be missing; if present it is once, few, many or a size class.

j_call clone_size d_call v_call cdr3_aa cdr3_nt
TRBJ2-5 - TRBD1 TRBV15 CATSSKGQGYQETQYF TGTGCCACCAGCAGCAAGGGACAGGGATACCAAGAGACCCAGTACTTC
TRBJ1-5 - - TRBV6-1 CASRTGNSNQPQHF TGTGCCAGCAGGACAGGAAATAGCAATCAGCCCCAGCATTTT
TRBJ1-1 few TRBD1 TRBV12-5 CASGLTGQYTEAFF TGTGCTAGTGGTTTGACGGGACAGTACACTGAAGCTTTCTTT
TRBJ1-5 - - TRBV6-6 CASGVPRENQPQHF TGTGCCAGCGGGGTCCCCAGGGAAAATCAGCCCCAGCATTTT
TRBJ2-1 - TRBD2 TRBV30 CALGEGPGEQFF TGTGCGTTGGGGGAGGGGCCGGGTGAGCAGTTCTTC
TRBJ2-7 - - TRBV18 CASSPQRSSYEQYF TGTGCCAGCTCACCCCAGCGGAGCTCCTACGAGCAGTACTTC
TRBJ2-3 - - TRBV9 CASSVTGARTDTQYF TGTGCCAGCAGCGTTACGGGAGCTCGCACAGATACGCAGTATTTT
TRBJ1-6 - - TRBV30 CAWSTRGFRGSPLHF TGTGCCTGGAGCACTAGAGGATTTCGAGGTTCACCCCTCCACTTT
TRBJ1-3 - - TRBV5-1 CASSLKGVSSTIYF TGCGCCAGCAGCTTGAAAGGAGTCAGTTCCACCATATATTTT
TRBJ1-4 - - TRBV7-9 CASSPVATNEKLFF TGTGCCAGCAGCCCGGTTGCAACTAATGAAAAACTGTTTTTT
TRBJ2-5 - - TRBV7-9 CASSPARAGLKTQYF TGTGCCAGCAGCCCGGCGCGGGCCGGGTTGAAGACCCAGTACTTC
TRBJ1-5 - - TRBV6-1 CASSEGGQPQHF TGTGCCAGCAGTGAAGGGGGCCAGCCCCAGCATTTT
TRBJ1-5 few - TRBV9 CASSVDPAPGQPQHF TGTGCCAGCAGCGTAGATCCTGCCCCGGGACAGCCCCAGCATTTT
TRBJ1-2 few TRBD1 TRBV5-1 CASSLGQNYGYTF TGCGCCAGCAGCCTGGGACAGAACTATGGCTACACCTTC
TRBJ2-1 - TRBD2 TRBV25-1 CASSLLAGARQFF TGTGCCAGCAGTTTACTAGCGGGAGCAAGGCAGTTCTTC
TRBJ2-2 - - TRBV11-1 CASSPTRGSGELFF TGTGCCAGCAGCCCGACTCGGGGATCCGGGGAGCTGTTTTTT
TRBJ1-4 - TRBD1 TRBV28 CASSAYSTGGGEKLFF TGTGCCAGCAGCGCATACTCGACAGGGGGCGGTGAAAAACTGTTTTTT
TRBJ2-3 few TRBD2 TRBV5-1 CASSKGTSGRTDTQYF TGCGCCAGCAGCAAAGGGACTAGCGGGAGGACAGATACGCAGTATTTT
TRBJ2-7 - TRBD1 TRBV2 CASSEGQGAGSYEQYF TGTGCCAGCAGTGAAGGACAGGGGGCAGGATCCTACGAGCAGTACTTC
TRBJ1-2 once - TRBV25-1 CASSESRYYGYTF TGTGCCAGCAGTGAATCCCGTTACTATGGCTACACCTTC
TRBJ1-1 few - TRBV29-1 CSAGRVNTEAFF TGCAGCGCTGGCAGGGTGAACACTGAAGCTTTCTTT
TRBJ2-3 - - TRBV7-9 CASSSVGGGRTDTQYF TGTGCCAGCAGCTCCGTGGGGGGAGGAAGAACAGATACGCAGTATTTT
TRBJ1-1 - - TRBV6-5 CASTDRISTEAFF TGTGCCAGCACAGACAGGATTAGCACTGAAGCTTTCTTT
TRBJ1-1 - - TRBV5-1 CASSYAIGGETEAFF TGCGCCAGCAGCTACGCGATAGGGGGGGAAACTGAAGCTTTCTTT
TRBJ2-2 - TRBD1 TRBV30 CAWKGQGWTGELFF TGTGCCTGGAAGGGACAGGGGTGGACCGGGGAGCTGTTTTTT